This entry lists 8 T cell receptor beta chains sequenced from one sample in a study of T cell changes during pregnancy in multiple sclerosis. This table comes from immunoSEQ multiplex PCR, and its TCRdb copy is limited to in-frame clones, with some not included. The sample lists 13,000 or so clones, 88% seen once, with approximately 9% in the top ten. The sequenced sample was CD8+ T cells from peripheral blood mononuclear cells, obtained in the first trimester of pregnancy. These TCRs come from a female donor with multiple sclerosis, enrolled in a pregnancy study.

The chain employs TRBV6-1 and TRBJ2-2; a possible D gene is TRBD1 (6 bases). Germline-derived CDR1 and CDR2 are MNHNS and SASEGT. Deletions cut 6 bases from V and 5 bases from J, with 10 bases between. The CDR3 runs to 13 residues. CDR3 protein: CASSRQETGELFF. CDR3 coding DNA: TGTGCCAGCAGCCGACAGGAGACCGGGGAGCTGTTTTTT.

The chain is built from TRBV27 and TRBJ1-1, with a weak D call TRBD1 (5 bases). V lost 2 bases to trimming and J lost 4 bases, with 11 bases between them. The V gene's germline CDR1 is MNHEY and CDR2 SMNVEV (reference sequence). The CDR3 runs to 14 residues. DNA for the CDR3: TGTGCCAGCAGTTTAGGGGGGTTGGGCACTGAAGCTTTCTTT. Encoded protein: CASSLGGLGTEAFF.

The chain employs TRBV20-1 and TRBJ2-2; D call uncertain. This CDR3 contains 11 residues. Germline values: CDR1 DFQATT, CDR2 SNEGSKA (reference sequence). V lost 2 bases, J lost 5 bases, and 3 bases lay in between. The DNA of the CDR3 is TGCAGTGCTAGACAAACCGGGGAGCTGTTTTTT. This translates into CSARQTGELFF.

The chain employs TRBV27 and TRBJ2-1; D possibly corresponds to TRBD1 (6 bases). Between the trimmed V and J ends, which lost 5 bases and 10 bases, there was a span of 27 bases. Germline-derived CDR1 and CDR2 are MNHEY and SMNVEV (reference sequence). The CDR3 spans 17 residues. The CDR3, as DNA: TGTGCCAGCAGTCCTCCCCCCCGACAGGCTCCTTGGGGAGAGCAGTTCTTC. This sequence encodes CASSPPPRQAPWGEQFF.

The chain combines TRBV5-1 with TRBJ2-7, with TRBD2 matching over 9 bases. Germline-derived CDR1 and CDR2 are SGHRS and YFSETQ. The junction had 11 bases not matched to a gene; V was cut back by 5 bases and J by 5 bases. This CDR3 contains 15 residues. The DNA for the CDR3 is TGCGCCAGCAGGAATAAGGCACGCGGGGGGGACGAGCAGTACTTC. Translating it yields CASRNKARGGDEQYF.

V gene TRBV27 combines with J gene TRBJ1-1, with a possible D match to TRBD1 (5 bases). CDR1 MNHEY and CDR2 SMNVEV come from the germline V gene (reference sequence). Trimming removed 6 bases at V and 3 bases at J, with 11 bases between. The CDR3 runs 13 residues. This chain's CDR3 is CASSLGGDTEAFF. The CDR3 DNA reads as TGTGCCAGCAGCCTGGGGGGGGACACTGAAGCTTTCTTT.

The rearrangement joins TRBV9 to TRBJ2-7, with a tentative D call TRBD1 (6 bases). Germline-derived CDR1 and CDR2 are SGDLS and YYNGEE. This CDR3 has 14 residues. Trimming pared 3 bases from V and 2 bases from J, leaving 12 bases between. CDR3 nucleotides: TGTGCCAGCAGCGAGACGGACAGCCCCTACGAGCAGTACTTC. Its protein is CASSETDSPYEQYF.

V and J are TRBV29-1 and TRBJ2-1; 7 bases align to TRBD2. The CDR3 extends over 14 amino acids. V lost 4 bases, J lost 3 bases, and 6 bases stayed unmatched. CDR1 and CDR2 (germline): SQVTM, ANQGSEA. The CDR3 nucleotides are TGCAGCGTTGGTGCGGGGGAGATCTACAATGAGCAGTTCTTC. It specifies CSVGAGEIYNEQFF.